This T cell receptor beta chain is drawn from a study of blood T cell repertoires in COVID-19. For the study at large: There were acute and convalescent COVID-19 samples, and they came from the United States, Italy and Spain. The cDNA or gDNA used as material had been derived from T cells, B-cell-depleted T cells, or PBMCs.

In the source study's methods: Cell counts per sample came from amplifying reference gene primers. Generated by immunoSEQ multiplex PCR, the TCRdb table keeps only in-frame clones and is missing some. The V and J calls and clone size come from that table; D and trimming were worked out from the DNA. This sample has fewer than 250,000 clones, with over 75% found just once. V was trimmed by 3 bases and J by 1 base, leaving 7 bases between them. Germline assignment: CDR1 KGHSH and CDR2 LQKENI. The CDR3 spans 14 residues. The sequence was obtained from a man in his fifties or sixties with acute or convalescent COVID-19. V usage is TRBV18 and J usage is TRBJ1-3; D unclear. The sequencing sample was made of peripheral blood. CDR3 amino acids: CASSPPGSGNTIYF. The CDR3 DNA sequence: TGTGCCAGCTCACCGCCGGGATCTGGAAACACCATATATTTT.